These 25 T cell receptor beta chains were sequenced from one sample in a study of cytomegalovirus exposure and HLA in healthy donors. The PCR made use of 60 Vbeta and 13 Jbeta primers. Only in-frame clones appear in the TCRdb table, and some are missing; sequencing was by immunoSEQ multiplex PCR. Of fewer than 200,000 clones listed, roughly 90% were seen once; the top ten hold less than 1.3%. The sequencing input was PBMCs. These receptors were taken from a boy younger than 10 in good health and CMV-seronegative.

The CDR3 region is CASSPRDRGSYNSPLHF. The CDR3 DNA sequence: TGTGCCAGTAGTCCCCGGGACAGGGGGTCCTATAATTCACCCCTCCACTTT. V usage is TRBV19 and J usage is TRBJ1-6; 11 bases match TRBD1. Germline-derived CDR1 and CDR2 are LNHDA and SQIVND (reference sequence). V dropped 5 bases and J dropped 1; count of bases not matched to a gene: 4. The CDR3 covers 17 residues.

The chain recombines TRBV4-1 with TRBJ2-3; a weak D match, TRBD2 (5 bases). The germline gives CDR1 MGHRA, CDR2 YSYEKL. The CDR3 extends over 14 amino acids. V was shortened by 3 bases and J by 2 bases, with 9 bases between the two germline ends. The CDR3 bases are TGCGCCAGCAGCCATGAGCGGTCCACAGATACGCAGTATTTT. Amino acid sequence: CASSHERSTDTQYF.

The chain has TRBV28 and TRBJ2-3, with 7 bases fitting TRBD2. The V gene end was trimmed by 5 bases and the J gene end by 1 base; junction bases not matched to a gene: 9. The CDR3 runs to 16 residues. Germline V gene lookup returns CDR1 MDHEN and CDR2 SYDVKM. The CDR3 DNA follows: TGTGCCAGCAGTCCCTCGGGACGGGAGGGCACAGATACGCAGTATTTT. Translated, it gives CASSPSGREGTDTQYF.

The rearrangement joins TRBV5-6 to TRBJ2-5; the D is unclear. Germline V gene lookup returns CDR1 SGHDT and CDR2 YYEEEE. V was shortened by 2 bases and J by 4 bases, with 12 bases between the two germline ends. The length of the CDR3 is 14 residues. The CDR3 loop is CASSLKTRPETQYF. The CDR3 DNA reads TGTGCCAGCAGCTTAAAAACACGTCCAGAGACCCAGTACTTC. The variable domain in full, completed from reference TRBV5-6 and TRBJ2-5, reads DAGVTQSPTHLIKTRGQQVTLRCSPKSGHDTVSWYQQALGQGPQFIFQYYEEEERQRGNFPDRFSGHQFPNYSSELNVNALLLGDSALYLCASSLKTRPETQYFGPGTRLLVL.

This sequence joins TRBV7-2 and TRBJ1-1; no reliable D call. This CDR3 is 15 amino acids long. V was clipped by 4 bases and J by 1 base, with 13 bases between them. Looked up from germline, CDR1 is SGHTA and CDR2 is FQGNSA. CDR3: CASSSDGGRNTEAFF. CDR3 coding DNA: TGTGCCAGCAGCTCCGACGGTGGGAGGAACACTGAAGCTTTCTTT.

This clone was seen just once. The chain combines TRBV5-6 with TRBJ2-1, with 7 bases lining up with TRBD2. CDR1 and CDR2 (germline): SGHDT, YYEEEE. V lost 2 bases, J lost 8 bases, and 7 bases stayed unmatched. The CDR3 loop spans 14 amino acids. CDR3 sequence reads: CASSLGGSKHEQFF. DNA of the CDR3: TGTGCCAGCAGCTTAGGCGGGAGTAAACATGAGCAGTTCTTC.

V usage is TRBV9 and J usage is TRBJ1-1; no clear D gene. CDR1 SGDLS and CDR2 YYNGEE come from the germline V gene. The CDR3 spans 14 residues. The V end was cut by 0 bases, the J end by 3 bases, with 9 bases between. CDR3 region: CASSVGAEDTEAFF. In nucleotides, the CDR3 is TGTGCCAGCAGCGTAGGGGCAGAAGACACTGAAGCTTTCTTT.

The chain has TRBV5-4 and TRBJ2-7; 8 bases fit TRBD2. The germline gives CDR1 SGHNT, CDR2 YYREEE (reference sequence). The CDR3 consists of 15 residues. V lost 3 bases to trimming and J lost 1 base; unmatched junction nucleotides: 6. The CDR3 is CASSYGTRASYEQYF. In nucleotides, the CDR3 is TGTGCCAGCAGCTACGGGACTAGGGCATCCTACGAGCAGTACTTC.

The CDR3 nucleotides are TGTGCCAGCAGTGAAAGGGACAGCTACACTGAAGCTTTCTTT. Amino acid sequence: CASSERDSYTEAFF. The chain recombines TRBV6-1 with TRBJ1-1; 7 bases agree with TRBD1. Germline-derived CDR1 and CDR2 are MNHNS and SASEGT. After removal of 2 bases from V and 3 bases from J, the junction contained 3 bases not matched to a gene. This CDR3 has 14 amino acids.

To note about this clone: At one boundary the junction diverges from the germline segment, which might be a read error. V and J are TRBV7-9 and TRBJ2-7; 11 bases are a match to TRBD2. The CDR3 spans 14 residues. From germline, CDR1 is SEHNR and CDR2 FQNEAQ (reference sequence). The CDR3 DNA reads TGTTCCAGCAGCTTAACTAGCGGGGGCTACGAGCAGTACTTC. Its protein is CSSSLTSGGYEQYF.

V and J are TRBV7-9 and TRBJ1-6, with 8 bases lining up with TRBD1. In germline, CDR1 is SEHNR, CDR2 FQNEAQ (reference sequence). With 5 bases clipped from V and 7 bases from J, the junction kept 7 bases outside the gene matches. The CDR3 spans 15 residues. The CDR3 DNA reads TGTGCCAGCAGCCCCTCGGACAGGGTGAATTCACCCCTCCACTTT. It specifies CASSPSDRVNSPLHF.

The chain links TRBV5-4 to TRBJ1-3; 9 bases fit TRBD1. V lost 0 bases, J lost 2 bases, and 3 bases stayed unmatched. The germline V gene has CDR1 SGHNT and CDR2 YYREEE (reference sequence). This CDR3 has 16 amino acids. The CDR3 reads CASSLGRDRAGNTIYF. In DNA, the CDR3 is TGTGCCAGCAGCTTGGGGCGGGACAGGGCTGGAAACACCATATATTTT.

The gene calls are TRBV28 and TRBJ2-5, with 8 bases fitting TRBD2. Germline V gene data show CDR1 as MDHEN and CDR2 as SYDVKM. Losses at the gene ends were 5 bases for V and 5 bases for J; bases not matched to a gene: 13. CDR3 length equals 16 residues. CDR3 sequence: CASSPGGVAGWETQYF. In DNA, the CDR3 is TGTGCCAGCAGTCCCGGAGGAGTAGCGGGGTGGGAGACCCAGTACTTC.

The chain couples TRBV6-6 to TRBJ2-5; 12 nucleotides agree with TRBD2. Trimming removed 7 bases from V and 9 bases from J; junction bases left unmatched: 15. The length of the CDR3 is 16 residues. Germline CDR1 MNHNY, CDR2 SVGAGI (reference sequence). The CDR3 coding sequence is TGTGCCAGCACGACTAGCGGGAGTTGGAGATGGGAGGCCCAGTACTTC. Its protein is CASTTSGSWRWEAQYF.

This clone has only one observation. The conserved phenylalanine or tryptophan normally closing the CDR3 is absent here, so this likely arose from a read error. V gene TRBV9 combines with J gene TRBJ1-2; no firm D call. The germline CDR1 and CDR2 sequences are SGDLS and YYNGEE. Trimming cost V 0 bases and J 0 bases, with 6 bases left between them. The CDR3 has 14 amino acids. This CDR3 is CASSVGGTNYGYTL. The CDR3 DNA follows: TGTGCCAGCAGCGTAGGAGGGACTAACTATGGCTACACCCTC.

The CDR3 reads CASSEFAGDLNNEQFF. The CDR3 DNA reads as TGTGCCAGCAGTGAATTTGCAGGGGACCTTAACAATGAGCAGTTCTTC. The rearrangement links TRBV6-1 to TRBJ2-1, with D perhaps matching TRBD1 (6 bases). Deletions cut 2 bases from V and 5 bases from J, with 16 bases between. Germline lookup yields CDR1 MNHNS and CDR2 SASEGT. The CDR3 contains 16 residues.

The chain joins TRBV5-1 to TRBJ2-1; a weak D match, TRBD1 (5 bases). V lost 4 bases to trimming and J lost 4 bases, with 15 bases between them. The CDR3 is made up of 15 amino acids. CDR1 and CDR2 from the germline V gene are SGHRS and YFSETQ. The CDR3 is CASSMQGIGYNEQFF. The CDR3 DNA is TGCGCCAGCAGCATGCAGGGTATTGGATACAATGAGCAGTTCTTC.

The chain uses TRBV9 and TRBJ1-1; TRBD1 is a possible D gene (5 bases). The germline gives CDR1 SGDLS, CDR2 YYNGEE. V lost 0 bases and J 11 bases, leaving 11 bases between the germline ends. The CDR3 is 12 residues long. The chain's CDR3 is CASSVVGGTAFF. The CDR3 region has the DNA TGTGCCAGCAGCGTAGTCGGGGGGACCGCTTTCTTT.

J is TRBJ2-5 and V is TRBV5-3, with 8 positions matching TRBD2. TRBV5-3 is marked as an open reading frame, function uncertain. J lost 13 bases, V lost 0 bases, and 5 bases had no gene match. This CDR3 is built from 12 residues. CDR3 amino acids: CARSLVAGKMYF. In nucleotides, the CDR3 is TGTGCCAGAAGCTTGGTAGCGGGGAAGATGTACTTC.

The rearrangement joins TRBV27 to TRBJ1-2, with D tentatively TRBD1 (6 bases). V lost 6 bases, J lost 7 bases, and 15 bases lay in between. The V gene's germline CDR1 is MNHEY and CDR2 SMNVEV (reference sequence). This CDR3 is 13 amino acids long. CDR3 residues: CASSRGGAGGYTF. The DNA for the CDR3 is TGTGCCAGCAGCAGAGGGGGGGCTGGTGGCTACACCTTC.

The rearrangement links TRBV2 to TRBJ2-3; TRBD2 is a possible D gene (5 bases). Germline V gene lookup returns CDR1 SNHLY and CDR2 FYNNEI. Trimming removed 10 bases from V and 0 bases from J, with 11 bases in between. The CDR3 extends over 13 amino acids. The CDR3 loop is CATEGDSTDTQYF. The CDR3 bases are TGTGCCACCGAGGGAGATAGCACAGATACGCAGTATTTT.

The CDR3 protein is CASSGGQYNSPLHF. DNA for the CDR3: TGTGCCAGCAGCGGAGGACAGTATAATTCACCCCTCCACTTT. The chain is built from TRBV16 and TRBJ1-6; a possible D gene is TRBD1 (6 bases). Germline values: CDR1 KGHSY, CDR2 FQNENV. Trimming removed 5 bases from V and 4 bases from J, with 9 bases in between. This CDR3 is built from 14 residues. The full variable domain, in which reference TRBV16 and TRBJ1-6 provide the parts outside the CDR3, is GEEVAQTPKHLVRGEGQKAKLYCAPIKGHSYVFWYQQVLKNEFKFLISFQNENVFDETGMPKERFSAKCLPNSPCSLEIQATKLEDSAVYFCASSGGQYNSPLHFGNGTRLTVT.

This chain joins TRBV7-2 and TRBJ2-1; TRBD2 matches at 7 bases. V gave up 1 base and J gave up 6 bases; unmatched junction bases: 12. This CDR3 has 17 amino acids. Looked up from germline, CDR1 is SGHTA and CDR2 is FQGNSA. CDR3: CASSLVGSLGGGNEQFF. The CDR3 coding sequence is TGTGCCAGCAGCTTAGTTGGTAGCCTGGGCGGGGGCAATGAGCAGTTCTTC.

The J gene is TRBJ1-5, the V gene TRBV28; D is ambiguous. CDR1 is MDHEN and CDR2 is SYDVKM in the germline V gene. Trimming removed 7 bases at V and 4 bases at J, with 23 bases between. This CDR3 is built from 17 residues. The CDR3 nucleotides read TGTGCCAGCAATAAAACCCACCGGCGCTTAGCAAATCAGCCCCAGCATTTT. This sequence encodes CASNKTHRRLANQPQHF. Together with reference TRBV28 and TRBJ1-5, the CDR3 gives the full variable domain: DVKVTQSSRYLVKRTGEKVFLECVQDMDHENMFWYRQDPGLGLRLIYFSYDVKMKEKGDIPEGYSVSREKKERFSLILESASTNQTSMYLCASNKTHRRLANQPQHFGDGTRLSIL.

The chain recombines TRBV6-5 with TRBJ2-7; possible D gene TRBD2, 6 bases. This CDR3 comprises 14 residues. Looked up from germline, CDR1 is MNHEY and CDR2 is SVGAGI. The V gene lost 9 bases and the J gene lost 1 base, with 16 bases spanning the gap. The CDR3, as DNA: TGTGCCAGTGGTCCCGGGACTCTATCCTACGAGCAGTACTTC. This encodes CASGPGTLSYEQYF.